A single sample is the source of the 26 T cell receptor beta chains below, sequenced in a study of cytomegalovirus exposure and HLA in healthy donors. Researchers ran the PCR with 60 Vbeta and 13 Jbeta primers. Data came from immunoSEQ multiplex PCR; TCRdb stores just in-frame clones and leaves some out. This sample has 150,000 to 170,000 clones, with approximately 74% found just once. The specimen was PBMCs. The source is a man younger than 40 in good health and CMV-seronegative.

The rearrangement uses TRBV5-4 and TRBJ2-7, with D perhaps TRBD1 (5 bases). The CDR3 has 12 amino acids. Germline loops: CDR1 SGHNT, CDR2 YYREEE (reference sequence). Trimming shortened V by 3 bases and J by 7 bases, and 11 bases separated the two germline ends. The CDR3: CASSWATEEQYF. In DNA form, the CDR3 reads TGTGCCAGCAGCTGGGCGACAGAGGAGCAGTACTTC.

Concerning this clone: Germline is not matched at one junction end, which may reflect a read error. V and J are TRBV5-4 and TRBJ1-6, with 7 bases fitting TRBD1. The CDR3 contains 14 residues. The germline V gene encodes CDR1 SGHNT and CDR2 YYREEE (reference sequence). This CDR3 is CASSQQGEDSPLNF. As DNA, the CDR3 is TGTGCCAGCAGCCAGCAGGGGGAAGATTCACCCCTCAACTTT. The full variable domain, rest sourced from reference TRBV5-4 and TRBJ1-6, is ETGVTQSPTHLIKTRGQQVTLRCSSQSGHNTVSWYQQALGQGPQFIFQYYREEENGRGNFPPRFSGLQFPNYSSELNVNALELDDSALYLCASSQQGEDSPLNFGNGTRLTVT.

The chain employs TRBV18 and TRBJ2-7; D is perhaps TRBD2 (6 bases). The CDR3 extends over 16 amino acids. Germline CDR1 and CDR2: KGHSH and LQKENI. Trimming took 6 bases from V and 6 from J, leaving 24 bases between them. DNA for the CDR3: TGTGCCAGCTCCCCAACCTCTGGCGGGATAACCGGCGAGCAGTACTTC. Protein sequence: CASSPTSGGITGEQYF.

The chain is built from TRBV28 and TRBJ1-1, with a weak D call TRBD1 (5 bases). Trimming took 2 bases from V and 1 from J, leaving 11 bases between them. The CDR3 runs 15 residues. Germline V gene lookup returns CDR1 MDHEN and CDR2 SYDVKM. The CDR3 DNA follows: TGTGCCAGCAGTTTAATCGGGGGGACGAACACTGAAGCTTTCTTT. Encoded protein: CASSLIGGTNTEAFF.

Details on this clone: One end of the junction varies from germline; a read error may be responsible. The CDR3 sequence: CASSLSGTFNYGYPF. Written as DNA, the CDR3 is TGTGCCAGCAGTTTATCGGGGACATTTAACTATGGCTACCCCTTC. V usage is TRBV27 and J usage is TRBJ1-2, with a possible D match to TRBD1 (6 bases). Germline V CDR1 and CDR2: MNHEY, SMNVEV (reference sequence). The CDR3 contains 15 residues.

The chain combines TRBV28 with TRBJ1-1; D not certain. The CDR3 has 13 amino acids. Trimming removed 3 bases from V and 1 base from J, with 6 bases in between. Germline V CDR1 and CDR2: MDHEN, SYDVKM. CDR3 protein: CASSLNRNTEAFF. CDR3 bases: TGTGCCAGCAGTTTGAATAGGAACACTGAAGCTTTCTTT.

The chain has TRBV5-6 and TRBJ1-6; D possibly corresponds to TRBD1 (5 bases). Trimming removed 1 base from V and 10 bases from J, with 15 bases in between. The CDR3 has 15 residues. The germline CDR1 and CDR2 sequences are SGHDT and YYEEEE. CDR3 region: CASSLPQGVRSPLHF. The CDR3 DNA reads as TGTGCCAGCAGCTTGCCCCAAGGGGTGCGGTCACCCCTCCACTTT.

This clone was seen a single time. The rearrangement joins TRBV7-8 to TRBJ1-3; 8 nucleotides agree with TRBD1. Germline CDR1 reads SGHVS; CDR2 reads FQNEAQ. There are 13 residues in the CDR3. After removal of 5 bases from V and 8 bases from J, the junction contained 5 bases not matched to a gene. CDR3 sequence: CASSLGQADTIYF. The CDR3 nucleotides are TGTGCCAGCAGCCTGGGACAGGCGGACACCATATATTTT.

This chain connects TRBV4-2 to TRBJ2-3, with D perhaps TRBD2 (5 bases). CDR1 LGHNA and CDR2 YNFKEQ come from the germline V gene. This CDR3 is built from 16 residues. V dropped 0 bases and J dropped 0 bases, with 10 bases sitting between them. In DNA, the CDR3 is TGTGCCAGCAGCCAAGATGGTGACTACAGCACAGATACGCAGTATTTT. It is translated as CASSQDGDYSTDTQYF.

The CDR3 spells CATRQGARETQYF. CDR3 DNA: TGTGCCACCCGACAGGGGGCAAGGGAGACCCAGTACTTC. The J gene is TRBJ2-5, the V gene TRBV25-1; 10 bases are shared with TRBD1. Germline lookup yields CDR1 MGHDK and CDR2 SYGVNS. V lost 10 bases to trimming and J lost 5 bases; unmatched junction nucleotides: 7. The CDR3 contains 13 residues.

The chain links TRBV10-3 to TRBJ2-7; D call uncertain. Germline V gene lookup returns CDR1 ENHRY and CDR2 SYGVKD. Deletions cut 0 bases from V and 4 bases from J, with 13 bases between. The CDR3 length is 15 residues. DNA for the CDR3: TGTGCCATCAGTGAGTCGGCACAGCCCTTTTACGAGCAGTACTTC. It is translated as CAISESAQPFYEQYF.

The chain combines TRBV7-2 with TRBJ1-2; TRBD1 matches 8 bases. The V gene end was trimmed by 6 bases and the J gene end by 7 bases; junction bases not matched to a gene: 10. The CDR3 runs to 14 residues. The V gene's germline CDR1 is SGHTA and CDR2 FQGNSA. The CDR3 reads CASSFQDRAGGYTF. The CDR3 DNA reads TGTGCCAGCAGTTTCCAGGACAGGGCTGGTGGCTACACCTTC.

This chain uses TRBV5-1 with TRBJ1-1; D is possibly TRBD1 (5 bases). Germline V gene data show CDR1 as SGHRS and CDR2 as YFSETQ. Trimming pared 0 bases from V and 4 bases from J, leaving 7 bases between. CDR3 length: 13 residues. The CDR3, as DNA: TGCGCCAGCAGCTTGGAAGGGGCCACTGAAGCTTTCTTT. It is translated as CASSLEGATEAFF.

This clone has only a few counts. The rearrangement links TRBV7-9 to TRBJ1-2; no reliable D call. This CDR3 contains 13 residues. Germline values: CDR1 SEHNR, CDR2 FQNEAQ (reference sequence). Trimming stripped 1 base from V and 4 bases from J, with 7 bases between. The CDR3 spells CASSLGRSYGYTF. The DNA for the CDR3 is TGTGCCAGCAGCTTAGGTAGGAGCTATGGCTACACCTTC.

The chain employs TRBV5-1 and TRBJ1-1; 7 nucleotides line up with TRBD1. V lost 4 bases to trimming and J lost 1 base; unmatched junction nucleotides: 7. Germline V gene sequence: CDR1 SGHRS, CDR2 YFSETQ. CDR3 length: 15 residues. In DNA, the CDR3 is TGCGCCAGCAGCGTGAAGGGACAGAGGAACACTGAAGCTTTCTTT. Amino acids: CASSVKGQRNTEAFF.

The gene calls are TRBV6-5 and TRBJ2-7; the match to TRBD1 covers 9 bases. The CDR3 spans 14 residues. Germline V gene sequence: CDR1 MNHEY, CDR2 SVGAGI. The junction had 5 bases not matched to a gene; V was cut back by 4 bases and J by 4 bases. The CDR3 spells CASSSGQGWYEQYF. In DNA, the CDR3 is TGTGCCAGCAGTTCGGGACAGGGTTGGTACGAGCAGTACTTC.

CDR3 DNA: TGTGCCAGCAGCCCTGGGACAGGGAATCGAAGGTACGAGCAGTACTTC. Translation gives CASSPGTGNRRYEQYF. V usage is TRBV7-2 and J usage is TRBJ2-7; 9 bases match TRBD1. V was clipped by 5 bases and J by 4 bases; unmatched bases: 12. Germline CDR1 reads SGHTA; CDR2 reads FQGNSA. The CDR3 length is 16 residues.

The rearrangement links TRBV2 to TRBJ2-5; 8 bases agree with TRBD1. The germline V gene encodes CDR1 SNHLY and CDR2 FYNNEI. Germline trimming cut 7 bases from V and 4 bases from J; bases unmatched to any gene: 11. The CDR3 has 15 residues. The CDR3 loop reads CASNSGQGGRETQYF. The CDR3 DNA reads TGTGCCAGCAATTCAGGACAGGGTGGTCGAGAGACCCAGTACTTC.

The chain links TRBV28 to TRBJ2-2; a weak D match, TRBD1 (5 bases). The CDR3 contains 14 residues. V was shortened by 3 bases and J by 2 bases, with 7 bases between the two germline ends. The V gene's germline CDR1 is MDHEN and CDR2 SYDVKM. The CDR3 DNA reads as TGTGCCAGCAGTTTGACAGATAACACCGGGGAGCTGTTTTTT. Amino acids: CASSLTDNTGELFF.

The chain uses TRBV9 and TRBJ2-3; D uncertain. Germline V gene data show CDR1 as SGDLS and CDR2 as YYNGEE. The CDR3 extends over 15 amino acids. The V and J ends lost 0 bases and 2 bases respectively, with 10 bases between them. For the CDR3, the DNA is TGTGCCAGCAGCGTAGCGACTGGATACACAGATACGCAGTATTTT. This codes for CASSVATGYTDTQYF.

In DNA form, the CDR3 reads TGCAGCGTTGGAGAGTACTACGAGCAGTACTTC. Its protein product is CSVGEYYEQYF. The chain links TRBV29-1 to TRBJ2-7, with D unresolved. The V gene's germline CDR1 is SQVTM and CDR2 ANQGSEA. CDR3 length equals 11 residues. V lost 4 bases and J lost 3, with 7 bases in between.

The chain joins TRBV6-1 to TRBJ2-1; the D gene is possibly TRBD2 (6 bases). Germline values: CDR1 MNHNS, CDR2 SASEGT. This CDR3 contains 14 residues. V was trimmed by 1 base and J by 2 bases, leaving 6 bases between them. CDR3 sequence reads: CASSEGGAYNEQFF. The CDR3 DNA is TGTGCCAGCAGTGAAGGGGGGGCCTACAATGAGCAGTTCTTC.

The chain joins TRBV19 to TRBJ1-5; 11 bases are shared with TRBD1. The CDR3 covers 16 residues. Germline-derived CDR1 and CDR2 are LNHDA and SQIVND (reference sequence). V was clipped by 4 bases and J by 3 bases; unmatched bases: 5. CDR3 DNA sequence: TGTGCCAGTAGTACACCGGGACAGGGGGACAATCAGCCCCAGCATTTT. Residues: CASSTPGQGDNQPQHF.

This clone has only one observation. This chain joins TRBV20-1 and TRBJ2-3; D remains unclear. CDR3 length: 11 amino acids. Germline V gene data show CDR1 as DFQATT and CDR2 as SNEGSKA (reference sequence). V shed 5 bases and J shed 0 bases, with 3 bases lying between them. CDR3 protein: CSAASTDTQYF. The CDR3 DNA sequence: TGCAGTGCTGCGAGCACAGATACGCAGTATTTT.

The V gene is TRBV9, the J gene TRBJ1-6; TRBD1 aligns across 8 bases. Germline CDR1 reads SGDLS; CDR2 reads YYNGEE. The V and J ends lost 2 bases and 5 bases, in that order; junction bases with no gene match: 6. The CDR3 sequence is 16 residues long. DNA of the CDR3: TGTGCCAGCAGCGTTACGCCGGACAGGGATAATTCACCCCTCCACTTT. This encodes CASSVTPDRDNSPLHF.

The chain combines TRBV9 with TRBJ2-5; D uncertain. Germline V gene data show CDR1 as SGDLS and CDR2 as YYNGEE. The length of the CDR3 is 13 residues. V shed 3 bases and J shed 2 bases, with 8 bases lying between them. The CDR3 loop is CASSADTQETQYF. CDR3 nucleotides: TGTGCCAGCAGCGCAGACACGCAAGAGACCCAGTACTTC.